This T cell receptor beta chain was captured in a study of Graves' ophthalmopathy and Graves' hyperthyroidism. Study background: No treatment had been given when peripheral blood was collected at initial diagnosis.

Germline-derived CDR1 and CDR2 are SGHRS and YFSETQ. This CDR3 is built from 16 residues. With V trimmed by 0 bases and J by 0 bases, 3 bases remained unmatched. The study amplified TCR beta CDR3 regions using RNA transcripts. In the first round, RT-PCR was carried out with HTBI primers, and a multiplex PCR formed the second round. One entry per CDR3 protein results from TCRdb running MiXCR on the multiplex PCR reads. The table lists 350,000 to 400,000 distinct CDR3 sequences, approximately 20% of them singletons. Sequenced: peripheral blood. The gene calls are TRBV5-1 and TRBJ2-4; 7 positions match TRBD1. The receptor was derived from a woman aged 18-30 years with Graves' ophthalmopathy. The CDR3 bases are TGCGCCAGCAGCTTGGGGGGACAGCTAGCCAAAAACATTCAGTACTTC. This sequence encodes CASSLGGQLAKNIQYF.